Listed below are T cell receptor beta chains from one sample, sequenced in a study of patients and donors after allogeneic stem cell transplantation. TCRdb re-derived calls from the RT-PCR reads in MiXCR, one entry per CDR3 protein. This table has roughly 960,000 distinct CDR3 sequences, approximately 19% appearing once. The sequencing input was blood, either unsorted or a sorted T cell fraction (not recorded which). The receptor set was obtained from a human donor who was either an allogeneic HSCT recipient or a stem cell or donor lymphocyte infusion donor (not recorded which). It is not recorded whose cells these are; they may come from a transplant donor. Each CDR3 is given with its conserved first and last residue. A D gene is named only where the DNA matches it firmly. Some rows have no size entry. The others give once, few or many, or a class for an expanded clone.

CASSLARFQPQHF TGTGCCAGCAGTTTGGCCCGGTTTCAGCCCCAGCATTTT few - TRBJ1-5 TRBV27
CSTRGTDTQYF TGCAGCACCCGTGGGACAGATACGCAGTATTTT - - TRBJ2-3 TRBV29-1
CASSRDPSTDTQYF TGCGCCAGCAGCAGGGACCCCAGCACAGATACGCAGTATTTT many - TRBJ2-3 TRBV5-1
CASSTRRGADTQYF TGTGCCAGCAGTACACGTCGCGGGGCAGATACGCAGTATTTT - - TRBJ2-3 TRBV6-1
CAWTVGGNTEAFF TGTGCCTGGACGGTTGGAGGAAACACTGAAGCTTTCTTT - - TRBJ1-1 TRBV30
CSASLPQGPGGYTF TGCAGTGCTAGTCTCCCTCAGGGGCCCGGTGGCTACACCTTC - - TRBJ1-2 TRBV20-1
CASSTATGGMLANGYTF TGTGCCAGTAGTACGGCGACAGGGGGTATGTTAGCTAATGGCTACACCTTC few TRBD1 TRBJ1-2 TRBV19
CASSADLVETQYF TGTGCCAGCAGCGCTGACTTAGTTGAGACCCAGTACTTC - - TRBJ2-5 TRBV7-9
CASKPMKNQGMNTEAFF TGTGCCAGTAAACCCATGAAAAACCAGGGGATGAACACTGAAGCTTTCTTT - - TRBJ1-1 TRBV11-3
CASSLTGAGWNTEAFF TGTGCCAGCAGCTTAACTGGGGCCGGGTGGAACACTGAAGCTTTCTTT few - TRBJ1-1 TRBV7-3
CASSYPLQTQYF TGTGCCAGCTCATACCCCCTGCAGACCCAGTACTTC few - TRBJ2-5 TRBV18
CASSYSRLGLFF TGTGCCAGCAGTTACTCCAGGCTGGGACTGTTTTTT - - TRBJ1-4 TRBV6-6
CASIGEVTGELFF TGTGCCAGCATCGGAGAGGTCACCGGGGAGCTGTTTTTT - - TRBJ2-2 TRBV7-8
CSASYGNEQFF TGCAGTGCTAGTTATGGGAATGAGCAGTTCTTC few - TRBJ2-1 TRBV20-1